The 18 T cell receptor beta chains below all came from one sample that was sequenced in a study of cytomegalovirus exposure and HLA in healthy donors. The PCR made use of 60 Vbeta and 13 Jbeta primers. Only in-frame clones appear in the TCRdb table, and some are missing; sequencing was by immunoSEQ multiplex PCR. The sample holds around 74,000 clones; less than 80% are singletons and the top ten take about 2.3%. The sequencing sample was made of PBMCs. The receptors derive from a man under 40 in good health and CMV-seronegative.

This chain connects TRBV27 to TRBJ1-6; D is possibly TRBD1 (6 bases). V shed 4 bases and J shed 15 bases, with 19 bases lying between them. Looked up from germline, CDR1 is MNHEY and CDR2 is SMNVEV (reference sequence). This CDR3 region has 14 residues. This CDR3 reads CASSSHGQQGILHF. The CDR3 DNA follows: TGTGCCAGCAGTTCCCACGGACAGCAGGGTATCCTCCACTTT.

CDR3 bases: TGCAGCGTTGAGGGACAGAGCTCCTACAATGAGCAGTTCTTC. Residues: CSVEGQSSYNEQFF. The rearrangement links TRBV29-1 to TRBJ2-7, with TRBD1 matching 7 bases. Near its end, the DNA agrees better with TRBJ2-1, so the J call may be wrong. This CDR3 is 14 amino acids long. Germline CDR1 SQVTM, CDR2 ANQGSEA.

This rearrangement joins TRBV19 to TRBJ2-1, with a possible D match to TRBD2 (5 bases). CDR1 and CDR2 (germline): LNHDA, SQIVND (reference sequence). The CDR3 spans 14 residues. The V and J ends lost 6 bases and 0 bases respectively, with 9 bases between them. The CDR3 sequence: CASSQGSSYNEQFF. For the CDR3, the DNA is TGTGCCAGTAGCCAAGGGAGCTCCTACAATGAGCAGTTCTTC.

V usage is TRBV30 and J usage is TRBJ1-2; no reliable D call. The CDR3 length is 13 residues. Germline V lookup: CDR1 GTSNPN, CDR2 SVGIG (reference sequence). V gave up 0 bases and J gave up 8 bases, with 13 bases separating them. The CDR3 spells CAWSVPGYGGYTF. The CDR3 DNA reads TGTGCCTGGAGTGTACCGGGGTACGGCGGCTACACCTTC.

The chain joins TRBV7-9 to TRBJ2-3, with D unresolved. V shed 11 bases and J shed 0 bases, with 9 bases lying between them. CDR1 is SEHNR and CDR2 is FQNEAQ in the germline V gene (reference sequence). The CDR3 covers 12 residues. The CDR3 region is CAERRSTDTQYF. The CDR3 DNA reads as TGTGCCGAGCGCCGAAGCACAGATACGCAGTATTTT.

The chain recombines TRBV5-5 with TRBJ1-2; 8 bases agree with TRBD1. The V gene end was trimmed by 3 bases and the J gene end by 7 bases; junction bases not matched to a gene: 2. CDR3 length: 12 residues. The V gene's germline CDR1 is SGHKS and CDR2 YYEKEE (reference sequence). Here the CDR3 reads CASSSGGGGYTF. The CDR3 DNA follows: TGTGCCAGCAGCTCAGGGGGCGGTGGCTACACCTTC.

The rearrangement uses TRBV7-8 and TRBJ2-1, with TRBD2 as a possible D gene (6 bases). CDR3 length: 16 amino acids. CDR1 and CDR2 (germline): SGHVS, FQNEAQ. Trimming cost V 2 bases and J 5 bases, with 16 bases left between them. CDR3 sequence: CASSLRGGIRDNEQFF. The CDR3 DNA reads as TGTGCCAGCAGCTTAAGGGGCGGGATAAGGGACAATGAGCAGTTCTTC.

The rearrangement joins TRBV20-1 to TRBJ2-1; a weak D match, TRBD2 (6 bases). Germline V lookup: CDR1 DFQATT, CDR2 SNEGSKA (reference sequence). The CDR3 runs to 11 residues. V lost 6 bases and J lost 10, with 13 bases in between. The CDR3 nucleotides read TGCAGTGCCTCGAGACTAGGGGAGCAGTTCTTC. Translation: CSASRLGEQFF.

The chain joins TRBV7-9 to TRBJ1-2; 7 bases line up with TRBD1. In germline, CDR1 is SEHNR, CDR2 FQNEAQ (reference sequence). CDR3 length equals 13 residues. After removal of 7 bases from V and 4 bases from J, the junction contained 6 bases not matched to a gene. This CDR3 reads CASTRGQSYGYTF. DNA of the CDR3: TGTGCCAGCACGCGGGGACAGAGCTATGGCTACACCTTC.

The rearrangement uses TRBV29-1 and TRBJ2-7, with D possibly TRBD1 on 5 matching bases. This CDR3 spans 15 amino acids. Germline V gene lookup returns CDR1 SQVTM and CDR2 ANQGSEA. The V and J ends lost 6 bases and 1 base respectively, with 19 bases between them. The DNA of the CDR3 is TGCAGCGTACTACAACCTAAATCAGGGTCCTACGAGCAGTACTTC. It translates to CSVLQPKSGSYEQYF.

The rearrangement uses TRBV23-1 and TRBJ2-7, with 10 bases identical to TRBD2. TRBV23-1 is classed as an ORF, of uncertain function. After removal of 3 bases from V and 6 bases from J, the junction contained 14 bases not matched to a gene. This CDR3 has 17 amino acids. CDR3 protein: CASSHGSRVAGGREQYF. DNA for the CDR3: TGCGCCAGCAGTCACGGCAGCCGGGTAGCGGGAGGACGCGAGCAGTACTTC.

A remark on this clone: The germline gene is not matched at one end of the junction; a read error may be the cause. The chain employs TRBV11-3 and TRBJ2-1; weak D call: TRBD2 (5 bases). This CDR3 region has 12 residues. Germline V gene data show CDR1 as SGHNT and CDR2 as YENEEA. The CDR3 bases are TGTGCCAGCAGCGTAGAGGGCGATGAGCAGTTCTTC. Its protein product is CASSVEGDEQFF. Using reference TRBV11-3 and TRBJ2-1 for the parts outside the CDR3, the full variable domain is EAGVVQSPRYKIIEKKQPVAFWCNPISGHNTLYWYLQNLGQGPELLIRYENEEAVDDSQLPKDRFSAERLKGVDSTLKIQPAELGDSAVYLCASSVEGDEQFFGPGTRLTVL.

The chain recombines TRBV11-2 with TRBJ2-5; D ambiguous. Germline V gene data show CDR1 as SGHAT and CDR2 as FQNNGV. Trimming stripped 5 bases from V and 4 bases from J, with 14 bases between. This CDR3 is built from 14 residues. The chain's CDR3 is CASSPLELLETQYF. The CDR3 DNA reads TGTGCCAGCAGCCCGCTGGAGCTTCTAGAGACCCAGTACTTC.

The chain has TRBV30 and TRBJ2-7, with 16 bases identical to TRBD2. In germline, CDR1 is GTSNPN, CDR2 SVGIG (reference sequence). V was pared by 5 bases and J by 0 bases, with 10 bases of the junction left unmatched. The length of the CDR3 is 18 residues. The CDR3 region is CAWGGTSGRDKPSYEQYF. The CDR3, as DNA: TGTGCCTGGGGTGGGACTAGCGGGAGGGATAAACCCTCCTACGAGCAGTACTTC.

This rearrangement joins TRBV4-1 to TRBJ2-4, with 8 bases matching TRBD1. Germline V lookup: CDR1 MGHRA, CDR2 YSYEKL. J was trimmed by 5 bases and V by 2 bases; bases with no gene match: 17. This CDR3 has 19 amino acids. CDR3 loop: CASSQPPDLTGAGQNIQYF. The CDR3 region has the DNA TGCGCCAGCAGCCAACCCCCGGACTTGACAGGGGCTGGCCAAAACATTCAGTACTTC.

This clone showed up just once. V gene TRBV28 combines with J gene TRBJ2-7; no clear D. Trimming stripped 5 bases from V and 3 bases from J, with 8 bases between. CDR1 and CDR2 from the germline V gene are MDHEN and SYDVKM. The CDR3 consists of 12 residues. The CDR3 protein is CASSTRVYEQYF. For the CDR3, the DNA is TGTGCCAGCAGTACGAGAGTCTACGAGCAGTACTTC.

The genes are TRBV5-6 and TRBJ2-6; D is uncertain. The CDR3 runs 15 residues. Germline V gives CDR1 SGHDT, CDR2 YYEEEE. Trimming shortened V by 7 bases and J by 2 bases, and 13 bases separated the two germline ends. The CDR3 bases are TGTGCCAGCTTCTTTACCAACACTGGGGCCAACGTCCTGACTTTC. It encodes CASFFTNTGANVLTF. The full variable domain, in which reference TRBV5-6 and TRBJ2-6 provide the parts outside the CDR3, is DAGVTQSPTHLIKTRGQQVTLRCSPKSGHDTVSWYQQALGQGPQFIFQYYEEEERQRGNFPDRFSGHQFPNYSSELNVNALLLGDSALYLCASFFTNTGANVLTFGAGSRLTVL.

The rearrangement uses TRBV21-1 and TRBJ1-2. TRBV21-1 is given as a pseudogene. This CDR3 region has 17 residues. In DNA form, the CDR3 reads TGTGCCAGCAGCAAAGTTCGGAGGGGCGCTATTCGCTATGGCTACACCTTC. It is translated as CASSKVRRGAIRYGYTF.